This T cell receptor (beta chain) was observed in a study of blood T cell repertoires in COVID-19. Background on the study: Whether acute or convalescent, the COVID-19 samples came from the United States, Italy and Spain.

Data came from immunoSEQ multiplex PCR; TCRdb stores just in-frame clones and leaves some out. The sample has approximately 93,000 clones, approximately 79% seen once. V lost 4 bases, J lost 4 bases, and 18 bases lay in between. This CDR3 has 16 amino acids. Germline V gives CDR1 SGHNT, CDR2 YYREEE (reference sequence). The sample comprised peripheral blood. The sequence derives from a man aged 65 to 79 with COVID-19, enrolled during active disease. This chain joins TRBV5-4 and TRBJ1-3; D may be TRBD1 (5 bases). The CDR3 DNA sequence: TGTGCCAGCAGCCTACATGGCGGGGGGAAGGGAAACACCATATATTTT. Translated: CASSLHGGGKGNTIYF.